These 28 T cell receptor beta chains were all obtained from the same sample, sequenced in a study of beta chain features in type 1 diabetes. What was sequenced were expressed TCRB transcripts, since all of the isolated RNA had been reverse transcribed. Repertoires were generated with immunoSEQ multiplex PCR, while TCRdb's copy carries only in-frame clones and drops some. The sample consists of some 150,000 clones, around 7% of them appearing once. The sequenced sample was central memory CD4+ T cells from blood. The receptors derive from a woman between 25 and 40 years old in good health.

This clone was found many times. The chain combines TRBV29-1 with TRBJ2-7; 12 bases are shared with TRBD1. This CDR3 has 15 amino acids. Trimming removed 5 bases from V and 4 bases from J; junction bases left unmatched: 9. Germline V CDR1 and CDR2: SQVTM, ANQGSEA. The CDR3 loop is CSVPIRDRGLYEQYF. DNA for the CDR3: TGCAGCGTTCCCATCCGGGACAGGGGGCTATACGAGCAGTACTTC.

This chain links TRBV7-8 with TRBJ2-7; 9 bases align to TRBD2. With V trimmed by 1 base and J by 3 bases, 7 bases remained unmatched. Germline CDR1 is SGHVS and CDR2 is FQNEAQ. This CDR3 is 16 amino acids long. DNA for the CDR3: TGTGCCAGCAGCTTAGAGTTGACTAGCGGCCGCTACGAGCAGTACTTC. Its protein product is CASSLELTSGRYEQYF.

This clone has more than one count but fewer than ten. The chain recombines TRBV19 with TRBJ1-2; no clear D. This CDR3 has 12 amino acids. The V and J ends lost 5 bases and 5 bases respectively, with 9 bases between them. In germline, CDR1 is LNHDA, CDR2 SQIVND (reference sequence). CDR3 region: CASSDSPYGYTF. The CDR3 coding sequence is TGTGCCAGTAGTGATAGCCCATATGGCTACACCTTC. The full variable domain, with the rest looked up from reference TRBV19 and TRBJ1-2, is DGGITQSPKYLFRKEGQNVTLSCEQNLNHDAMYWYRQDPGQGLRLIYYSQIVNDFQKGDIAEGYSVSREKKESFPLTVTSAQKNPTAFYLCASSDSPYGYTFGSGTRLTVV.

This clone was detected a few times. This chain uses TRBV5-6 with TRBJ2-3; no clear D. The V end was cut by 0 bases, the J end by 4 bases, with 6 bases between. Germline CDR1 is SGHDT and CDR2 is YYEEEE. The length of the CDR3 is 13 residues. The chain's CDR3 is CASSLGSADTQYF. The CDR3 DNA sequence: TGTGCCAGCAGCTTGGGGAGTGCAGATACGCAGTATTTT.

This clone was found many times. V and J are TRBV30 and TRBJ2-1; no reliable D call. Germline V gene lookup returns CDR1 GTSNPN and CDR2 SVGIG (reference sequence). CDR3 length: 11 residues. V dropped 1 base and J dropped 9 bases, with 7 bases sitting between them. The CDR3 DNA reads as TGTGCCTGGAGTGGATTCAGTGAGCAGTTCTTC. The encoded protein is CAWSGFSEQFF.

This clone was seen more than once but under ten times. The J gene is TRBJ2-7, the V gene TRBV15, with D uncertain. Germline CDR1 and CDR2: LNHNV and YYDKDF (reference sequence). This CDR3 comprises 15 residues. Trimming removed 0 bases from V and 2 bases from J, with 11 bases in between. The CDR3 bases are TGTGCCACCAGCAGAGATCCGGGTTCTCCCTACGAGCAGTACTTC. It encodes CATSRDPGSPYEQYF.

The chain links TRBV6-6 to TRBJ1-5; D is perhaps TRBD1 (5 bases). The CDR3 totals 14 residues. The V end was cut by 6 bases, the J end by 4 bases, with 13 bases between. Germline V lookup: CDR1 MNHNY, CDR2 SVGAGI (reference sequence). CDR3 nucleotides: TGTGCCAGCAGGCGGGGGGATTCTAATCAGCCCCAGCATTTT. Amino acids: CASRRGDSNQPQHF.

A word on this clone: Other DNA sequences in this specimen translate into the identical CDR3. The chain couples TRBV6-6 to TRBJ1-1; 8 bases line up with TRBD1. The CDR3 sequence is 15 residues long. J gave up 1 base and V 2 bases, and 3 bases lay outside the gene matches. Germline V gene lookup returns CDR1 MNHNY and CDR2 SVGAGI (reference sequence). The CDR3 DNA reads as TGTGCCAGCAGTTACGGACAGGGATCGAACACTGAAGCTTTCTTT. Encoded protein: CASSYGQGSNTEAFF.

The chain links TRBV18 to TRBJ1-5; maybe TRBD1 (5 bases). This CDR3 is 15 amino acids long. Trimming pared 2 bases from V and 4 bases from J, leaving 12 bases between. Per germline, CDR1 KGHSH and CDR2 LQKENI. The CDR3 is CASSPGGGGNQPQHF. CDR3 coding DNA: TGTGCCAGCTCACCAGGGGGTGGAGGGAATCAGCCCCAGCATTTT.

The chain uses TRBV7-9 and TRBJ2-7; TRBD2 might be the D (7 bases). CDR1 is SEHNR and CDR2 is FQNEAQ in the germline V gene (reference sequence). Deletions cut 1 base from V and 5 bases from J, with 18 bases between. The CDR3 spans 16 residues. The CDR3 here is CASSLGPSGGSNEQYF. CDR3 DNA: TGTGCCAGCAGCTTAGGACCCTCGGGGGGCTCTAACGAGCAGTACTTC.

This clone was seen many times. This chain links TRBV13 with TRBJ2-1; no firm D call. CDR1 is PRHDT and CDR2 is FYEKMQ in the germline V gene (reference sequence). The V and J ends lost 0 bases and 8 bases respectively, with 5 bases between them. This CDR3 has 12 amino acids. CDR3 in DNA: TGTGCCAGCAGCTTAGGCGGGTATGAGCAGTTCTTC. This sequence encodes CASSLGGYEQFF.

This clone has a handful of counts. The chain carries TRBV28 and TRBJ2-7; a possible D gene is TRBD2 (6 bases). The ends were cut back, 5 bases at V and 0 bases at J, with 17 bases in the middle. The germline gives CDR1 MDHEN, CDR2 SYDVKM. The CDR3 length is 16 residues. The CDR3 sequence is CASSLPVGLISYEQYF. CDR3 nucleotide sequence: TGTGCCAGCAGTCTCCCCGTGGGACTCATCTCCTACGAGCAGTACTTC.

This clone was seen repeatedly, ten times or more. The chain has TRBV29-1 and TRBJ2-3, with TRBD1 matching over 8 bases. CDR3 size: 13 residues. Unmatched junction bases numbered 5, after V lost 6 bases and J lost 3 bases. CDR1 is SQVTM and CDR2 is ANQGSEA in the germline V gene. CDR3 nucleotide sequence: TGCAGCGTGGAACAGGGGGTGACAGATACGCAGTATTTT. This encodes CSVEQGVTDTQYF.

This clone was observed a few times. Sequence at one end of the junction differs from germline and may be a read error. The chain recombines TRBV2 with TRBJ2-1, with D possibly being TRBD2 (6 bases). CDR3 length equals 14 residues. Looked up from germline, CDR1 is SNHLY and CDR2 is FYNNEI. DNA for the CDR3: TGTGCCAGCAGTTTCCGTAGCGGAAGCTCGCCCGTTGTCTTC. Amino acids: CASSFRSGSSPVVF.

This chain links TRBV6-1 with TRBJ2-7; possibly TRBD2 for D (5 bases). The CDR3 is 13 amino acids. Germline CDR1 MNHNS, CDR2 SASEGT. The V end lost 5 bases, the J end lost 6 bases, and 14 bases lay between the germline ends. CDR3 in amino acids: CASSWAGRGEQYF. In nucleotides, the CDR3 is TGTGCCAGCAGTTGGGCGGGTCGAGGCGAGCAGTACTTC.

This clone was picked up many times. This chain uses TRBV28 with TRBJ2-1, with D possibly TRBD1 on 5 matching bases. This CDR3 comprises 11 residues. Looked up from germline, CDR1 is MDHEN and CDR2 is SYDVKM. Deletions cut 5 bases from V and 7 bases from J, with 6 bases between. CDR3 nucleotides: TGTGCCAGCAGTGGGGCAAATGAGCAGTTCTTC. Protein product: CASSGANEQFF.

This clone was detected a few times. The chain links TRBV7-9 to TRBJ2-1, with a possible D match to TRBD2 (5 bases). CDR1 and CDR2 from the germline V gene are SEHNR and FQNEAQ (reference sequence). The CDR3 has 17 residues. Trimming pared 2 bases from V and 0 bases from J, leaving 14 bases between. CDR3 in amino acids: CASSLWHGTSSYNEQFF. In DNA form, the CDR3 reads TGTGCCAGCAGCTTATGGCACGGAACTAGCTCCTACAATGAGCAGTTCTTC. The full variable domain, rest sourced from reference TRBV7-9 and TRBJ2-1, is DTGVSQNPRHKITKRGQNVTFRCDPISEHNRLYWYRQTLGQGPEFLTYFQNEAQLEKSRLLSDRFSAERPKGSFSTLEIQRTEQGDSAMYLCASSLWHGTSSYNEQFFGPGTRLTVL.

The genes are TRBV6-1 and TRBJ2-5, with 9 bases aligning to TRBD1. This CDR3 region has 13 residues. The germline V gene encodes CDR1 MNHNS and CDR2 SASEGT. Germline trimming cut 10 bases from V and 6 bases from J; bases unmatched to any gene: 9. For the CDR3, the DNA is TGTGCCATCGGAACAGGGGGCGCGAAGACCCAGTACTTC. This codes for CAIGTGGAKTQYF.

Points on this clone: The same CDR3 can be traced to other DNA sequences in this sample. Written as DNA, the CDR3 is TGTGCCTGGAGCCGTCAGGATAATCAGCCCCAGCATTTT. Protein sequence: CAWSRQDNQPQHF. This sequence joins TRBV30 and TRBJ1-5; no reliable D call. The CDR3 consists of 13 residues. The germline V gene encodes CDR1 GTSNPN and CDR2 SVGIG (reference sequence). Trimming shortened V by 3 bases and J by 4 bases, and 10 bases separated the two germline ends.

This clone turned up a few times. The chain carries TRBV7-2 and TRBJ1-4; TRBD1 is a possible D gene (5 bases). Germline assignment: CDR1 SGHTA and CDR2 FQGNSA. This CDR3 contains 12 residues. Trimming took 5 bases from V and 12 from J, leaving 13 bases between them. CDR3 nucleotide sequence: TGTGCCAGCAGCGCCGGGGGTTTGGAACTGTTTTTT. Translated: CASSAGGLELFF. The whole variable domain, filled in from reference TRBV7-2 and TRBJ1-4, reads GAGVSQSPSNKVTEKGKDVELRCDPISGHTALYWYRQSLGQGLEFLIYFQGNSAPDKSGLPSDRFSAERTGGSVSTLTIQRTQQEDSAVYLCASSAGGLELFFGSGTQLSVL.

As regards this clone: The junction and the germline gene differ at one end; a read error may be behind it. The rearrangement joins TRBV7-7 to TRBJ2-2, with 9 nucleotides matching TRBD2. Germline V gene lookup returns CDR1 SSHAT and CDR2 FNYEAQ (reference sequence). The CDR3 has 15 residues. The CDR3: CASSPSGINTGELFF. Here the CDR3 DNA reads TGTGCTAGCAGCCCTAGCGGGATAAACACCGGGGAGCTGTTTTTT.

Ten or more counts support this clone. The rearrangement joins TRBV14 to TRBJ2-3; 9 bases agree with TRBD1. The V gene's germline CDR1 is SGHDN and CDR2 FVKESK. Trimming at V came to 2 bases and at J to 9 bases, leaving 9 bases not matched to a gene. The CDR3 contains 15 residues. The CDR3 sequence: CASSQKGRTGVTQYF. CDR3 sequence (DNA): TGTGCCAGCAGCCAAAAAGGGCGGACAGGGGTGACGCAGTATTTT.

The V call is TRBV7-9, the J call TRBJ1-6; D unresolved. Germline V gene sequence: CDR1 SEHNR, CDR2 FQNEAQ (reference sequence). The CDR3 has 13 amino acids. With 0 bases removed from V and 10 bases from J, the gap between germline ends came to 7 bases. The CDR3 spells CASSLARLSPLHF. In DNA form, the CDR3 reads TGTGCCAGCAGCTTAGCGCGTTTATCACCCCTCCACTTT.

Of note for this clone: Different DNA sequences within this sample yield the same CDR3. V gene TRBV11-2 combines with J gene TRBJ2-5; TRBD1 matches at 9 bases. The CDR3 runs 13 residues. Per germline, CDR1 SGHAT and CDR2 FQNNGV. J lost 4 bases, V lost 4 bases, and 1 base had no gene match. The CDR3 reads CASSSDRGETQYF. The CDR3, as DNA: TGTGCCAGCAGCTCGGACAGGGGAGAGACCCAGTACTTC.

At least ten counts were recorded for this clone. The CDR3 DNA reads TGTGCCAGCACATCCTACCGGAACACCGGGGAGCTGTTTTTT. It encodes CASTSYRNTGELFF. The chain links TRBV7-2 to TRBJ2-2; D unresolved. The CDR3 consists of 14 residues. The V gene lost 7 bases and the J gene lost 1 base, with 10 bases spanning the gap. The V gene's germline CDR1 is SGHTA and CDR2 FQGNSA.

In this sample, this clone turned up a few times. The chain recombines TRBV4-1 with TRBJ2-3; TRBD2 might be the D (6 bases). V lost 6 bases to trimming and J lost 6 bases, with 22 bases between them. There are 16 residues in the CDR3. Germline values: CDR1 MGHRA, CDR2 YSYEKL. CDR3 protein: CASSLIRDGGIDTQYF. The CDR3 DNA reads TGCGCCAGCAGTCTAATCCGGGACGGAGGGATTGATACGCAGTATTTT.

In this sample, this clone turned up a few times. The V gene is TRBV28, the J gene TRBJ2-7; 9 nucleotides agree with TRBD1. Per the germline V gene, CDR1 is MDHEN and CDR2 is SYDVKM. V shed 5 bases and J 4 bases; nucleotides not matched to a gene: 6. This CDR3 has 14 residues. The CDR3 nucleotides read TGTGCCAGCAGTGCCTTACAGGGGGCTTACGAGCAGTACTTC. As protein: CASSALQGAYEQYF.

This clone was detected only a few times. The chain couples TRBV30 to TRBJ2-1; possible D gene TRBD2, 5 bases. CDR1 and CDR2 from the germline V gene are GTSNPN and SVGIG (reference sequence). V was clipped by 3 bases and J by 3 bases, with 15 bases between them. CDR3 length: 15 residues. CDR3 nucleotide sequence: TGTGCCTGGAGGGAAGCGGTCGCCCTCTACAATGAGCAGTTCTTC. Translation: CAWREAVALYNEQFF. The full variable domain, with the rest looked up from reference TRBV30 and TRBJ2-1, is SQTIHQWPATLVQPVGSPLSLECTVEGTSNPNLYWYRQAAGRGLQLLFYSVGIGQISSEVPQNLSASRPQDRQFILSSKKLLLSDSGFYLCAWREAVALYNEQFFGPGTRLTVL.